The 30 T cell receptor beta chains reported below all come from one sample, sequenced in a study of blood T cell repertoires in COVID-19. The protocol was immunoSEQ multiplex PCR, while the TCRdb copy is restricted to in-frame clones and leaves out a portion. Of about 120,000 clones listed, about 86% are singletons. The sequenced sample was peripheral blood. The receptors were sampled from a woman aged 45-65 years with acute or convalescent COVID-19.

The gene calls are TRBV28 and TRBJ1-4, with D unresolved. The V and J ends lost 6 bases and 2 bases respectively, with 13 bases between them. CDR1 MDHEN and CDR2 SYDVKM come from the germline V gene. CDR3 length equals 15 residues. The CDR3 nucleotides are TGTGCCAGCAGAATAGAGACTGGGACTAATGAAAAACTGTTTTTT. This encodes CASRIETGTNEKLFF.

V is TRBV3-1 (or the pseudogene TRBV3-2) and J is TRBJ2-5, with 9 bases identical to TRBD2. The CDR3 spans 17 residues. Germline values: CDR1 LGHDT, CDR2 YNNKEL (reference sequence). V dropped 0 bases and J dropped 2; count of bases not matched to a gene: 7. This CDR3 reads CASSQDVAGARQETQYF. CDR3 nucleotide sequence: TGTGCCAGCAGCCAAGACGTAGCGGGGGCGCGACAAGAGACCCAGTACTTC.

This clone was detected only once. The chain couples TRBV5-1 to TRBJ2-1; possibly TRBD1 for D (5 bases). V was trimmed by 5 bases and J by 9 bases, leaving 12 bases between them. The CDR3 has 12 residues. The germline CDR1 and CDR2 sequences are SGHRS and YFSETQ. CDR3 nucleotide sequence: TGCGCCAGCAGGGGGCAGTTGGGTGAGCAGTTCTTC. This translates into CASRGQLGEQFF.

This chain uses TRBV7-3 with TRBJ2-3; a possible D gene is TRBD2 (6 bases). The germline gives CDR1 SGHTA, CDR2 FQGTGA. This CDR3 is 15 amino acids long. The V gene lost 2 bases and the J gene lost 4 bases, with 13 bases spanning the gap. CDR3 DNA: TGTGCCAGCAGCTTAGGCGGGGCCCTATCAGATACGCAGTATTTT. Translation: CASSLGGALSDTQYF. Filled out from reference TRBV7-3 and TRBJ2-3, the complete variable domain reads GAGVSQTPSNKVTEKGKYVELRCDPISGHTALYWYRQSLGQGPEFLIYFQGTGAADDSGLPNDRFFAVRPEGSVSTLKIQRTERGDSAVYLCASSLGGALSDTQYFGPGTRLTVL.

CDR3 nucleotides: TGTGCCAGCAGCGGACAGGAGACAGATACGCAGTATTTT. Residues: CASSGQETDTQYF. The chain uses TRBV9 and TRBJ2-3; maybe TRBD1 (6 bases). Germline V CDR1 and CDR2: SGDLS, YYNGEE. V shed 3 bases and J shed 3 bases, with 8 bases lying between them. The CDR3 contains 13 residues.

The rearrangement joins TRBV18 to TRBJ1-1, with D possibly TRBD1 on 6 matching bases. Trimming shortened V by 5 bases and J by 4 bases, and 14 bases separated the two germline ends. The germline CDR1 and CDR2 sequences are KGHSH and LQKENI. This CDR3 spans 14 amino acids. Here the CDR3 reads CASSSTGLSTEAFF. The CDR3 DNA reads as TGTGCCAGCTCATCTACAGGGTTGAGCACTGAAGCTTTCTTT.

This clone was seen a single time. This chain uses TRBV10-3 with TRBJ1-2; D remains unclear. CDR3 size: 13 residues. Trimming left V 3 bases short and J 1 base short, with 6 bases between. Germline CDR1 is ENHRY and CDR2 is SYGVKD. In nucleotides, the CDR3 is TGTGCCATCAGTGATGGCAGTAACTATGGCTACACCTTC. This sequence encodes CAISDGSNYGYTF.

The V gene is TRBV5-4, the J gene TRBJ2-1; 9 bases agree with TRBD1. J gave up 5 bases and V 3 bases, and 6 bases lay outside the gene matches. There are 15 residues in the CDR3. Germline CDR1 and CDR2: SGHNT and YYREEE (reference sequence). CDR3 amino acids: CASSSGTGFDNEQFF. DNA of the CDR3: TGTGCCAGCAGCTCCGGGACAGGGTTCGACAATGAGCAGTTCTTC.

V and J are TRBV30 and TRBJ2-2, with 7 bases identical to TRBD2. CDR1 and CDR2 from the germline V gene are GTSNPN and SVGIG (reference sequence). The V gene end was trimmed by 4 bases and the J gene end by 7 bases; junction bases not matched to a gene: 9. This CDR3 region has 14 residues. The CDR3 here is CAWTYGAGIGELFF. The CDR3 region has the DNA TGTGCCTGGACGTATGGAGCGGGAATCGGGGAGCTGTTTTTT.

The CDR3, as DNA: TGTGCCAGTTTACCCCGGGGAGAGGGTTTCACTGAAGCTTTCTTT. As protein: CASLPRGEGFTEAFF. The chain uses TRBV19 and TRBJ1-1; no reliable D call. The germline V gene has CDR1 LNHDA and CDR2 SQIVND (reference sequence). This CDR3 is 15 amino acids long. Deletions cut 8 bases from V and 4 bases from J, with 20 bases between.

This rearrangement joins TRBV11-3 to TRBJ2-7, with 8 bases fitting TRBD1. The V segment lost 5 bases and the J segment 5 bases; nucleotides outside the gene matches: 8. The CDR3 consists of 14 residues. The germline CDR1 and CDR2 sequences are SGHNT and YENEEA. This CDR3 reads CASSQTGDLHEQYF. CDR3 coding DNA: TGTGCCAGCAGCCAGACAGGGGATTTACACGAGCAGTACTTC.

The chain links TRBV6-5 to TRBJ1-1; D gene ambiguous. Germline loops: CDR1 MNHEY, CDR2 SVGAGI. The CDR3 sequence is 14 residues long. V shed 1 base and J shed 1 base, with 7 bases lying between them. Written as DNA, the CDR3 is TGTGCCAGCAGTTACTTCCGGGAGAACACTGAAGCTTTCTTT. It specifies CASSYFRENTEAFF.

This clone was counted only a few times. The CDR3 loop reads CASMDQGDNEQYF. The CDR3 DNA reads TGTGCCAGCATGGACCAGGGGGACAACGAGCAGTACTTC. V gene TRBV28 combines with J gene TRBJ2-7; 7 bases line up with TRBD1. V lost 7 bases to trimming and J lost 5 bases; unmatched junction nucleotides: 8. The CDR3 consists of 13 residues. In germline, CDR1 is MDHEN, CDR2 SYDVKM.

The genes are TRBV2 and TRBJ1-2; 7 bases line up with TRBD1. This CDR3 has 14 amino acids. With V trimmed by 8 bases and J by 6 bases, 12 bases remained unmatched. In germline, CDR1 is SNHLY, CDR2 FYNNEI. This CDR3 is CASGGQSTLHGYTF. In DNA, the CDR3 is TGTGCCAGCGGGGGACAGTCGACTCTACATGGCTACACCTTC.

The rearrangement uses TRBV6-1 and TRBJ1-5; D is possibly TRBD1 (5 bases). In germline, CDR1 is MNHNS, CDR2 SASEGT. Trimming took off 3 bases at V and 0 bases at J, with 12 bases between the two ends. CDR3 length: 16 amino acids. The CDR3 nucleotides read TGTGCCAGCAGTGACGGGCAGGGCTATAGCAATCAGCCCCAGCATTTT. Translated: CASSDGQGYSNQPQHF.

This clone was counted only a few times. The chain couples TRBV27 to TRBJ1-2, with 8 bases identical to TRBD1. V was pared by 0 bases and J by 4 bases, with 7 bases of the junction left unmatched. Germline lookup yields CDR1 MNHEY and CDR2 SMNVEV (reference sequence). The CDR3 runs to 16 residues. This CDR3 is CASSLSPGGFGYGYTF. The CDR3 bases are TGTGCCAGCAGTTTATCTCCAGGGGGCTTCGGCTATGGCTACACCTTC.

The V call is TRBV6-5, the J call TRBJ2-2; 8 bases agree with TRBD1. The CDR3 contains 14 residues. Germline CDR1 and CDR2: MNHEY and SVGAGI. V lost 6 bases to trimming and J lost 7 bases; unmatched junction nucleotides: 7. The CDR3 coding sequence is TGTGCCAGCAGAATAGACAGGGGTAACGGGGAGCTGTTTTTT. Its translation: CASRIDRGNGELFF.

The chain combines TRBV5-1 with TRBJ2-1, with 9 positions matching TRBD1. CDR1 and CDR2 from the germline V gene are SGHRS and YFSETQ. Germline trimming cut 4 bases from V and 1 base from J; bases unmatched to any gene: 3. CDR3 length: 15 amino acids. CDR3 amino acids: CASSPDRGSYNEQFF. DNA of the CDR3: TGCGCCAGCAGCCCGGACAGGGGTTCCTACAATGAGCAGTTCTTC.

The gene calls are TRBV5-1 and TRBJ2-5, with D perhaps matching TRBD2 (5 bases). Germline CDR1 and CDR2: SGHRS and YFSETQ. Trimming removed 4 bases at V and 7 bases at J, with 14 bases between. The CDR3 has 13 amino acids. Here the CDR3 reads CASSGEGKATQYF. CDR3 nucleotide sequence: TGCGCCAGCAGCGGAGAGGGAAAGGCGACCCAGTACTTC. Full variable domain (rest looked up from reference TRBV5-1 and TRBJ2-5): KAGVTQTPRYLIKTRGQQVTLSCSPISGHRSVSWYQQTPGQGLQFLFEYFSETQRNKGNFPGRFSGRQFSNSRSEMNVSTLELGDSALYLCASSGEGKATQYFGPGTRLLVL.

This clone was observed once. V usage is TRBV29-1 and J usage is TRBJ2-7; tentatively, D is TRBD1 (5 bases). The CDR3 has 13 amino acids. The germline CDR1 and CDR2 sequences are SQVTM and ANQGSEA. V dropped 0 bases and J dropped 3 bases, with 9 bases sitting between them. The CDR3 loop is CSVEEGADYEQYF. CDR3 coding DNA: TGCAGCGTTGAAGAAGGGGCAGACTACGAGCAGTACTTC.

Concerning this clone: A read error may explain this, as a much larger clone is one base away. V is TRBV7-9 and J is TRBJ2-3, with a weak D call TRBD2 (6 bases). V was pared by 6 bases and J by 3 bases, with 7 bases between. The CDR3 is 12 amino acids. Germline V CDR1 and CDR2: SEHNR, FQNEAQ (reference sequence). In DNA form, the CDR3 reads TGTGCCAGCAGTCGGGGGACAGATACGCAGTATTTT. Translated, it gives CASSRGTDTQYF.

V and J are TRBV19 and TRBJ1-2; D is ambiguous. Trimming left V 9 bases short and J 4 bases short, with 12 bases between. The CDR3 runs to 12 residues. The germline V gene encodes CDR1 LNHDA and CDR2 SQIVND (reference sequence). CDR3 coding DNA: TGTGCCAGCACGAGAGGGCTCTATGGCTACACCTTC. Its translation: CASTRGLYGYTF. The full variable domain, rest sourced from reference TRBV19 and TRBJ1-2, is DGGITQSPKYLFRKEGQNVTLSCEQNLNHDAMYWYRQDPGQGLRLIYYSQIVNDFQKGDIAEGYSVSREKKESFPLTVTSAQKNPTAFYLCASTRGLYGYTFGSGTRLTVV.

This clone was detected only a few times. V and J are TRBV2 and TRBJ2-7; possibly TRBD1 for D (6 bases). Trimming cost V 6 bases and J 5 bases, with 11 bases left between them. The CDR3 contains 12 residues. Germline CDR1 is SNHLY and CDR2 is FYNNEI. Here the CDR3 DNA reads TGTGCCAGCAGGGGGGACAACCACGAGCAGTACTTC. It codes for CASRGDNHEQYF.

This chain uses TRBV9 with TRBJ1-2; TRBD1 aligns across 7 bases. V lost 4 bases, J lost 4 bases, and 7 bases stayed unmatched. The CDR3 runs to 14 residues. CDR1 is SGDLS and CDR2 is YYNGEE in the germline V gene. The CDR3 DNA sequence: TGTGCCAGCAGCAAAACGACAGGGAGCTATGGCTACACCTTC. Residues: CASSKTTGSYGYTF. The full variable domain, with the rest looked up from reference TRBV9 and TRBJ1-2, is DSGVTQTPKHLITATGQRVTLRCSPRSGDLSVYWYQQSLDQGLQFLIQYYNGEERAKGNILERFSAQQFPDLHSELNLSSLELGDSALYFCASSKTTGSYGYTFGSGTRLTVV.

The chain's CDR3 is CASSLLEGGSPTDTQYF. In nucleotides, the CDR3 is TGTGCCAGCAGCTTATTGGAGGGCGGTTCCCCAACAGATACGCAGTATTTT. The chain carries TRBV7-9 and TRBJ2-3, with D possibly being TRBD2 (6 bases). V lost 2 bases and J 3 bases, leaving 18 bases between the germline ends. The CDR3 covers 17 residues. Germline V CDR1 and CDR2: SEHNR, FQNEAQ (reference sequence). Together with reference TRBV7-9 and TRBJ2-3, the CDR3 gives the full variable domain: DTGVSQNPRHKITKRGQNVTFRCDPISEHNRLYWYRQTLGQGPEFLTYFQNEAQLEKSRLLSDRFSAERPKGSFSTLEIQRTEQGDSAMYLCASSLLEGGSPTDTQYFGPGTRLTVL.

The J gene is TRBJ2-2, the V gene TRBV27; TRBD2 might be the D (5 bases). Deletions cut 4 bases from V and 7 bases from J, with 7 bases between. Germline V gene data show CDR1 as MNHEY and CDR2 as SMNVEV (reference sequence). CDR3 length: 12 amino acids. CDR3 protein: CASSSRVGELFF. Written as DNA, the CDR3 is TGTGCCAGCAGTTCGAGGGTCGGGGAGCTGTTTTTT.

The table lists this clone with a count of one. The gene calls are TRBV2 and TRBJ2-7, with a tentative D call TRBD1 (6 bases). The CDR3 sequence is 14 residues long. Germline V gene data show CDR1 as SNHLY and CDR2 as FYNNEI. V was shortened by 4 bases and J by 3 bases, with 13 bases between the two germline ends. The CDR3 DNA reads TGTGCCAGCAGTGTGGGCGACAGGAACTACGAGCAGTACTTC. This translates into CASSVGDRNYEQYF.

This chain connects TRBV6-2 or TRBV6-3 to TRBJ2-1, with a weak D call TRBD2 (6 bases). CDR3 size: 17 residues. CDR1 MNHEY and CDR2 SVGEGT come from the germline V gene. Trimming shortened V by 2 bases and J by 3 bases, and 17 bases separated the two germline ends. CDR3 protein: CASSYGVRGGLYNEQFF. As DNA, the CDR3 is TGTGCCAGCAGTTACGGCGTCCGGGGAGGCCTCTACAATGAGCAGTTCTTC.

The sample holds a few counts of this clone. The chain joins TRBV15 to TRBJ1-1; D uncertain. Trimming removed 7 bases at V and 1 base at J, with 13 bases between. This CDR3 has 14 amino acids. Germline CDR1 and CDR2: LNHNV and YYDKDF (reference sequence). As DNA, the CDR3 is TGTGCCACCACCGGCTACAGCCAGAACACTGAAGCTTTCTTT. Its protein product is CATTGYSQNTEAFF.

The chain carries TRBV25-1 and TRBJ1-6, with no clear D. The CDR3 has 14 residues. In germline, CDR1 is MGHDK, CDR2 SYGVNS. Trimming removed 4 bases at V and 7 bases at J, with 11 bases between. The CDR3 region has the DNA TGTGCCAGCAGTGTATACAGTACCAATTCACCCCTCCACTTT. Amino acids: CASSVYSTNSPLHF.